A few counts support the clone carrying this T cell receptor (beta chain). Using immunoSEQ multiplex PCR, the repertoire was profiled, and TCRdb retains in-frame clones only, with some absent. The table lists roughly 110,000 clones, around 90% of them singletons. This CDR3 has 12 amino acids. Trimming stripped 0 bases from V and 7 bases from J, with 5 bases between. Looked up from germline, CDR1 is SGHRS and CDR2 is YFSETQ. This sample is part of a study of OX40 agonist ivuxolimab in advanced cancers. This chain connects TRBV5-1 to TRBJ2-1; D is uncertain. This receptor was identified in an adult with an advanced solid tumor such as melanoma, head and neck, liver or kidney cancer. The sample in question was CD4+ or CD8+ T cells sorted from blood, obtained in a trial of the OX40 agonist ivuxolimab. CDR3 sequence: CASSLDPNEQFF. As DNA, the CDR3 is TGCGCCAGCAGCTTGGACCCGAATGAGCAGTTCTTC.